The 29 T cell receptor beta chains below were found in one sample sequenced in a study of T cells in narcolepsy. Assay: immunoSEQ multiplex PCR; the TCRdb copy retains only in-frame clones and omits some. The sample carries about 22,000 clones, around 80% recorded once. Material: memory (CD45RA-) CD4+ T cells from blood. These receptors were taken from a human donor in good health.

The rearrangement links TRBV5-6 to TRBJ1-2; D remains unclear. CDR1 is SGHDT and CDR2 is YYEEEE in the germline V gene. The CDR3 covers 14 residues. V was clipped by 0 bases and J by 3 bases, with 9 bases between them. The CDR3 sequence: CASSLVQEYYGYTF. CDR3 DNA sequence: TGTGCCAGCAGCTTGGTTCAGGAATACTATGGCTACACCTTC.

This chain joins TRBV9 and TRBJ2-1; D call uncertain. This CDR3 region has 11 residues. CDR1 and CDR2 (germline): SGDLS, YYNGEE. The ends were cut back, 4 bases at V and 7 bases at J, with 6 bases in the middle. CDR3 loop: CASSTMNEQFF. The CDR3 DNA sequence: TGTGCCAGCAGCACCATGAATGAGCAGTTCTTC.

As concerns this clone: At one boundary the junction diverges from the germline segment, which might be a read error. The gene calls are TRBV25-1 and TRBJ1-1, with D possibly being TRBD1 (5 bases). Germline V gene sequence: CDR1 MGHDK, CDR2 SYGVNS. This CDR3 has 14 residues. The CDR3 coding sequence is TGTGCCAGCAGTGAATGGGGGGGGAACACTGGAGCTTTCTTT. This codes for CASSEWGGNTGAFF.

V usage is TRBV2 and J usage is TRBJ1-6; no definite D call. Trimming took 3 bases from V and 4 from J, leaving 10 bases between them. The CDR3 runs to 15 residues. Per germline, CDR1 SNHLY and CDR2 FYNNEI. The CDR3 here is CASSEYGRYNSPLHF. As DNA, the CDR3 is TGTGCCAGCAGTGAGTATGGACGTTATAATTCACCCCTCCACTTT.

The rearrangement links TRBV18 to TRBJ1-3; D is unresolved. Germline CDR1 is KGHSH and CDR2 is LQKENI. Trimming left V 6 bases short and J 6 bases short, with 9 bases between. The CDR3 is 12 amino acids. The CDR3 loop is CASSGLENTIYF. The CDR3 DNA reads TGTGCCAGCTCGGGATTAGAAAACACCATATATTTT.

The chain recombines TRBV2 with TRBJ1-5; a weak D match, TRBD1 (6 bases). Trimming removed 6 bases at V and 1 base at J, with 10 bases between. Looked up from germline, CDR1 is SNHLY and CDR2 is FYNNEI. The CDR3 is 14 residues long. The CDR3 DNA follows: TGTGCCAGCAGCAAGCAGGGGAGCAATCAGCCCCAGCATTTT. It yields the protein CASSKQGSNQPQHF.

CDR3 coding DNA: TGTGCCAGCAGCGTTCCCCCGTCCCTGAACACTGAAGCTTTCTTT. Encoded protein: CASSVPPSLNTEAFF. V gene TRBV9 combines with J gene TRBJ1-1; D is ambiguous. CDR1 is SGDLS and CDR2 is YYNGEE in the germline V gene. V gave up 2 bases and J gave up 0 bases, with 11 bases separating them. The CDR3 has 15 residues.

The V call is TRBV25-1, the J call TRBJ2-7; D remains ambiguous. The V and J ends lost 3 bases and 2 bases respectively, with 14 bases between them. The CDR3 runs 15 residues. Germline CDR1 is MGHDK and CDR2 is SYGVNS. For the CDR3, the DNA is TGTGCCAGCAGTGATAACCGCGAAAAGACCTACGAGCAGTACTTC. Protein product: CASSDNREKTYEQYF.

This clone occurred once. The chain has TRBV19 and TRBJ2-3; 9 bases are shared with TRBD2. The junction had 7 bases not matched to a gene; V was cut back by 5 bases and J by 1 base. CDR1 is LNHDA, CDR2 SQIVND, per germline (reference sequence). This CDR3 is built from 16 residues. The CDR3 region is CASSSPSGVRTDTQYF. The CDR3 bases are TGTGCCAGTAGTTCACCTAGCGGGGTTCGCACAGATACGCAGTATTTT.

This clone has only a few counts. The rearrangement links TRBV2 to TRBJ2-2; D might be TRBD1 (7 bases). The germline V gene encodes CDR1 SNHLY and CDR2 FYNNEI. The ends were cut back, 6 bases at V and 4 bases at J, with 12 bases in the middle. CDR3 length: 14 residues. The CDR3 DNA follows: TGTGCCAGCAGACGCGGGACAGCCACCGGGGAGCTGTTTTTT. Protein product: CASRRGTATGELFF. Drawing the rest from reference TRBV2 and TRBJ2-2, the complete variable domain is EPEVTQTPSHQVTQMGQEVILRCVPISNHLYFYWYRQILGQKVEFLVSFYNNEISEKSEIFDDQFSVERPDGSNFTLKIRSTKLEDSAMYFCASRRGTATGELFFGEGSRLTVL.

The chain combines TRBV5-1 with TRBJ2-5, with D maybe TRBD2 (5 bases). Per germline, CDR1 SGHRS and CDR2 YFSETQ. CDR3 size: 15 residues. The V end lost 3 bases, the J end lost 1 base, and 13 bases lay between the germline ends. The CDR3 bases are TGCGCCAGCAGCTACCAGCCGGGAACCCAAGAGACCCAGTACTTC. Amino acid sequence: CASSYQPGTQETQYF.

This chain links TRBV7-2 with TRBJ2-7; TRBD1 agrees at 8 bases. With V trimmed by 0 bases and J by 6 bases, 7 bases remained unmatched. This CDR3 spans 15 amino acids. Germline CDR1 SGHTA, CDR2 FQGNSA. The CDR3 spells CASSLAAGQDVEQYF. CDR3 nucleotides: TGTGCCAGCAGCTTAGCGGCGGGACAGGATGTCGAGCAGTACTTC.

The chain has TRBV15 and TRBJ2-4; D might be TRBD1 (5 bases). Germline values: CDR1 LNHNV, CDR2 YYDKDF (reference sequence). CDR3 length: 15 amino acids. Trimming took 3 bases from V and 7 from J, leaving 16 bases between them. In DNA form, the CDR3 reads TGTGCCACCAGCAGGAGCAGGGCATCTGGTAACATTCAGTACTTC. Residues: CATSRSRASGNIQYF. Filled out from reference TRBV15 and TRBJ2-4, the complete variable domain reads DAMVIQNPRYQVTQFGKPVTLSCSQTLNHNVMYWYQQKSSQAPKLLFHYYDKDFNNEADTPDNFQSRRPNTSFCFLDIRSPGLGDTAMYLCATSRSRASGNIQYFGAGTRLSVL.

V is TRBV5-4 and J is TRBJ2-3, with D possibly TRBD1 on 6 matching bases. V was cut by 3 bases and J by 0 bases, with 8 bases left in between. CDR3 length equals 14 residues. Germline assignment: CDR1 SGHNT and CDR2 YYREEE (reference sequence). CDR3 protein: CASSSTGSTDTQYF. DNA for the CDR3: TGTGCCAGCAGCTCGACAGGAAGCACAGATACGCAGTATTTT.

V usage is TRBV2 and J usage is TRBJ1-3; D is perhaps TRBD1 (6 bases). The length of the CDR3 is 16 residues. Germline-derived CDR1 and CDR2 are SNHLY and FYNNEI. V lost 6 bases, J lost 0 bases, and 15 bases lay in between. This chain's CDR3 is CASSIRQAISGNTIYF. CDR3 nucleotide sequence: TGTGCCAGCAGCATTAGACAGGCTATCTCTGGAAACACCATATATTTT.

The chain employs TRBV19 and TRBJ2-1; 8 bases line up with TRBD2. V trimming: 5 bases; J trimming: 2 bases; junction bases outside the gene matches: 2. The germline V gene encodes CDR1 LNHDA and CDR2 SQIVND (reference sequence). CDR3 length: 14 residues. The CDR3 loop is CASSVGGAYNEQFF. The DNA of the CDR3 is TGTGCCAGTAGTGTCGGGGGGGCCTACAATGAGCAGTTCTTC.

This clone appeared a few times. This chain links TRBV5-1 with TRBJ2-2; D possibly corresponds to TRBD1 (6 bases). The V end lost 4 bases, the J end lost 6 bases, and 16 bases lay between the germline ends. CDR1 and CDR2 (germline): SGHRS, YFSETQ. CDR3 length: 15 amino acids. For the CDR3, the DNA is TGCGCCAGCAGCCCTAACAGGGCTGGCCCCGGGGAGCTGTTTTTT. This sequence encodes CASSPNRAGPGELFF.

Only one count was recorded for this clone. The chain joins TRBV29-1 to TRBJ2-3, with D perhaps matching TRBD1 (6 bases). This CDR3 contains 13 residues. CDR1 and CDR2 from the germline V gene are SQVTM and ANQGSEA. V lost 3 bases, J lost 1 base, and 8 bases lay in between. The CDR3 loop is CSVDPGGTDTQYF. In DNA form, the CDR3 reads TGCAGCGTTGACCCAGGGGGCACAGATACGCAGTATTTT.

V gene TRBV30 combines with J gene TRBJ1-6; D possibly corresponds to TRBD1 (5 bases). Germline CDR1 GTSNPN, CDR2 SVGIG (reference sequence). The V and J ends lost 4 bases and 10 bases respectively, with 8 bases between them. This CDR3 is built from 11 residues. This CDR3 is CAWNQGSPLHF. The DNA of the CDR3 is TGTGCCTGGAACCAGGGCTCACCCCTCCACTTT.

The chain uses TRBV6-6 and TRBJ1-2; 10 nucleotides match TRBD1. The CDR3 has 14 amino acids. Unmatched junction bases numbered 5, after V lost 6 bases and J lost 4 bases. Germline CDR1 reads MNHNY; CDR2 reads SVGAGI (reference sequence). The CDR3, as DNA: TGTGCCAGCAGCCCTGGGACAGGGGTCTATGGCTACACCTTC. As protein: CASSPGTGVYGYTF.

This clone was seen a few times. This chain connects TRBV5-8 to TRBJ1-5, with a possible D match to TRBD1 (6 bases). CDR3 size: 15 residues. Trimming took 4 bases from V and 0 from J, leaving 11 bases between them. Germline CDR1 is SGHTS and CDR2 is YDEGEE. The DNA for the CDR3 is TGTGCCAGCAGCGGAAGGGGACATAGCAATCAGCCCCAGCATTTT. Protein: CASSGRGHSNQPQHF.

The J gene is TRBJ2-2, the V gene TRBV9, with D hard to call. This CDR3 is built from 17 residues. CDR1 and CDR2 from the germline V gene are SGDLS and YYNGEE. The V end lost 2 bases, the J end lost 0 bases, and 14 bases lay between the germline ends. Here the CDR3 DNA reads TGTGCCAGCAGCGTGGGGTCGCCCCTCGCGAACACCGGGGAGCTGTTTTTT. This sequence encodes CASSVGSPLANTGELFF.

The chain employs TRBV12-5 and TRBJ2-1; D not resolved. Germline CDR1 is LGHNT and CDR2 is FRNRAP. The V end was cut by 2 bases, the J end by 9 bases, with 11 bases between. The CDR3 extends over 13 amino acids. The CDR3 DNA sequence: TGTGCTAGTGGTTTGCAGGTCCAAGCTGAGCAGTTCTTC. Translated: CASGLQVQAEQFF. Looking up the rest from reference TRBV12-5 and TRBJ2-1 gives the full variable domain: DARVTQTPRHKVTEMGQEVTMRCQPILGHNTVFWYRQTMMQGLELLAYFRNRAPLDDSGMPKDRFSAEMPDATLATLKIQPSEPRDSAVYFCASGLQVQAEQFFGPGTRLTVL.

The genes are TRBV2 and TRBJ2-7; 7 bases agree with TRBD2. Trimming took 3 bases from V and 4 from J; bases not matched to a gene: 6. This CDR3 is built from 14 residues. In germline, CDR1 is SNHLY, CDR2 FYNNEI. The CDR3 loop reads CASSDPSGKYEQYF. CDR3 nucleotides: TGTGCCAGCAGTGATCCTAGCGGCAAATACGAGCAGTACTTC.

The gene calls are TRBV7-9 and TRBJ1-2; 7 bases are a match to TRBD1. J lost 10 bases, V lost 3 bases, and 11 bases had no gene match. The germline V gene has CDR1 SEHNR and CDR2 FQNEAQ (reference sequence). CDR3 length: 14 amino acids. As DNA, the CDR3 is TGTGCCAGCAGCTTCCATGGCCGACAGGGCGACTACACCTTC. It is translated as CASSFHGRQGDYTF.

J is TRBJ1-1 and V is TRBV11-2, with 7 bases that match TRBD1. Trimming removed 5 bases from V and 0 bases from J; junction bases left unmatched: 12. The CDR3 consists of 17 residues. Germline V CDR1 and CDR2: SGHAT, FQNNGV. The chain's CDR3 is CASSLGTGQPMNTEAFF. The DNA of the CDR3 is TGTGCCAGCAGCCTAGGAACGGGACAGCCTATGAACACTGAAGCTTTCTTT.

CDR3 sequence (DNA): TGTGCCAGCAGCCATGAAGCGGGGGTTGAGAATGAGCAGTTCTTC. Protein: CASSHEAGVENEQFF. V gene TRBV5-8 combines with J gene TRBJ2-1; 8 bases align to TRBD2. The CDR3 has 15 residues. Unmatched junction bases numbered 10, after V lost 4 bases and J lost 7 bases. Germline lookup yields CDR1 SGHTS and CDR2 YDEGEE.

The chain employs TRBV11-3 and TRBJ2-5; D is tentatively TRBD1 or TRBD2 (6 bases each). The V gene's germline CDR1 is SGHNT and CDR2 YENEEA. The CDR3 runs to 14 residues. The V end lost 0 bases, the J end lost 5 bases, and 10 bases lay between the germline ends. DNA for the CDR3: TGTGCCAGCAGCTTAGAGGGGGGCCAGGAGACCCAGTACTTC. It encodes CASSLEGGQETQYF.

Written as DNA, the CDR3 is TGTGCCAGCAGTGATTCTGACAGGGCTAACACCGGGGAGCTGTTTTTT. Translation gives CASSDSDRANTGELFF. The chain employs TRBV6-1 and TRBJ2-2, with 7 positions matching TRBD1. Per the germline V gene, CDR1 is MNHNS and CDR2 is SASEGT. There are 16 residues in the CDR3. V shed 3 bases and J 2 bases; nucleotides not matched to a gene: 6.